A selection of T cell receptor beta chains follows, all from one sample in a study of blood T cell repertoires in COVID-19. Here immunoSEQ multiplex PCR was the method, and the copy in TCRdb shows in-frame clones only, minus some. The profile shows around 310,000 clones, 89% of them singletons. Sequencing was done on a sample of PBMCs or T cells enriched from blood (not recorded which). These receptors were collected from a woman younger than 45 who had recovered from COVID-19. Each CDR3 is given with its conserved first and last residue. Each record gives: clone size, V gene, J gene, D gene, CDR3 protein, CDR3 DNA. D genes are given only for firm matches. Part of the rows lack a size; the others show once, few, many or a class for expanded clones.

NA,TRBV29-1,TRBJ1-2,NA,CSVATGGYTF,TGCAGCGTTGCCACAGGGGGCTACACCTTC
NA,TRBV5-1,TRBJ2-7,NA,CASRPQQGSYDEQYF,TGCGCCAGCAGGCCACAGCAGGGGTCTTATGACGAGCAGTACTTC
once,TRBV9,TRBJ2-1,TRBD2,CASSVGLAGYNEQFF,TGTGCCAGCAGCGTAGGACTAGCGGGCTACAATGAGCAGTTCTTC
NA,TRBV6-5,TRBJ1-2,TRBD1,CASSSPGTAYGYTF,TGTGCCAGCAGTTCTCCGGGGACAGCATATGGCTACACCTTC
NA,TRBV6-6,TRBJ1-3,TRBD1,CASNPGGSGNTIYF,TGTGCCAGCAACCCAGGGGGCTCTGGAAACACCATATATTTT
NA,TRBV21-1,TRBJ2-5,NA,CASRGVYWGQGEETQYF,TGTGCCAGCAGGGGGGTTTATTGGGGACAGGGTGAAGAGACCCAGTACTTC
NA,TRBV28,TRBJ1-3,NA,CASSLVTGLHYSGNTIYF,TGTGCCAGCAGTTTAGTTACGGGTCTGCATTACTCTGGAAACACCATATATTTT
NA,TRBV18,TRBJ2-3,NA,CASSPRGRRGTDTQYF,TGTGCCAGCTCACCCAGGGGTCGAAGGGGCACAGATACGCAGTATTTT
NA,TRBV23-1,TRBJ1-1,TRBD1,CASSHLRDRGLHRLNTEAFF,TGCGCCAGCAGCCACCTCCGGGACAGGGGGCTCCACCGCTTAAACACTGAAGCTTTCTTT
NA,TRBV2,TRBJ1-1,NA,CASRAREPLEAFF,TGTGCCAGCAGGGCGAGGGAGCCTCTTGAAGCTTTCTTT
NA,TRBV4-3,TRBJ2-7,TRBD1,CASSQGTGGNLNEQYF,TGCGCCAGCAGCCAGGGCACAGGGGGCAACCTAAACGAGCAGTACTTC
NA,TRBV29-1,TRBJ2-3,TRBD1,CSVTLGQEHTDTQYF,TGCAGCGTTACTTTAGGACAGGAGCACACAGATACGCAGTATTTT
NA,TRBV6-5,TRBJ1-1,NA,CASTSGNTEAFF,TGTGCCAGCACGTCGGGGAACACTGAAGCTTTCTTT
NA,TRBV6-5,TRBJ1-5,TRBD1,CASRPGQLTQPQHF,TGTGCCAGCAGACCGGGACAGCTGACTCAGCCCCAGCATTTT
NA,TRBV30,TRBJ2-7,NA,CAWSVGQDSNEQYF,TGTGCCTGGAGTGTAGGTCAGGACTCAAACGAGCAGTACTTC
once,TRBV28,TRBJ1-2,NA,CASSVVPGGYGYTF,TGTGCCAGCAGTGTGGTTCCGGGGGGCTATGGCTACACCTTC
NA,TRBV10-1,TRBJ1-2,TRBD1,CASSGGTGTDGDGYTF,TGCGCCAGCAGTGGGGGGACAGGGACCGATGGCGATGGCTACACCTTC
once,TRBV4-3,TRBJ2-2,NA,CASSQLVSGELFF,TGCGCCAGCAGCCAACTAGTTTCCGGGGAGCTGTTTTTT
NA,TRBV29-1,TRBJ2-3,NA,CSVGALNTDTQYF,TGCAGCGTTGGGGCCCTAAACACAGATACGCAGTATTTT
NA,TRBV19,TRBJ1-4,NA,CASSDAGAFSEKLFF,TGTGCCAGTAGTGATGCAGGGGCCTTTTCTGAAAAACTGTTTTTT
NA,TRBV4-2,TRBJ1-3,NA,CASSQAAPGLGNTIYF,TGTGCCAGCAGCCAAGCCGCCCCAGGGTTGGGAAACACCATATATTTT
NA,TRBV5-1,TRBJ1-1,NA,CASSPQVVGATNTEAFF,TGCGCCAGCAGCCCACAAGTGGTCGGAGCCACTAACACTGAAGCTTTCTTT
NA,TRBV5-1,TRBJ1-1,TRBD1,CASSSDRGWENTEAFF,TGCGCCAGCAGTTCTGACAGGGGCTGGGAAAACACTGAAGCTTTCTTT
NA,TRBV7-9,TRBJ2-5,NA,CASSLEGAAETQYF,TGTGCCAGCAGCTTAGAAGGGGCAGCGGAGACCCAGTACTTC
once,TRBV5-6,TRBJ2-5,NA,CASSLRGRETQYF,TGTGCCAGCAGCTTGCGGGGGAGGGAGACCCAGTACTTC
NA,TRBV27,TRBJ2-6,NA,CASSFFSGANVLTF,TGTGCCAGCAGTTTTTTCTCCGGGGCCAACGTCCTGACTTTC
NA,TRBV13,TRBJ1-2,TRBD1,CASSRQGRYGYTF,TGTGCCAGCAGCAGACAGGGGCGCTATGGCTACACCTTC
NA,TRBV24-1,TRBJ2-5,NA,CAIAPTRGGQETQYF,TGTGCCATCGCACCTACCAGGGGTGGCCAAGAGACCCAGTACTTC
once,TRBV20-1,TRBJ2-1,TRBD2,CTPGREGQFF,TGCACTCCAGGGAGGGAGGGGCAGTTCTTC
NA,TRBV7-9,TRBJ2-7,TRBD1,CASSLDPGQGTGEQYF,TGTGCCAGCAGCTTAGATCCGGGACAGGGGACGGGCGAGCAGTACTTC
NA,TRBV11-2,TRBJ2-3,NA,CASSLDRDTQYF,TGTGCCAGCAGCTTAGATCGTGATACGCAGTATTTT
NA,TRBV6-5,TRBJ1-2,NA,CASTSTPGLLYGYTF,TGTGCCAGCACGTCAACCCCGGGACTCCTCTATGGCTACACCTTC
NA,TRBV7-9,TRBJ2-2,TRBD2,CASSSRTSGSNTGELFF,TGTGCCAGCAGCTCACGGACTAGCGGGAGTAACACCGGGGAGCTGTTTTTT
NA,TRBV9,TRBJ1-6,NA,CASSVDSSPLHF,TGTGCCAGCAGCGTAGACTCCTCACCCCTCCACTTT
NA,TRBV27,TRBJ1-2,TRBD1,CASSTGGAYGYTF,TGTGCCAGCAGCACAGGGGGCGCCTATGGCTACACCTTC
NA,TRBV18,TRBJ2-1,TRBD2,CASSRGTSGSSEQFF,TGTGCCAGCTCACGCGGGACTAGCGGGAGTTCTGAGCAGTTCTTC
NA,TRBV3-1/TRBV3-2,TRBJ1-6,NA,CASSQTRDNSPLHF,TGTGCCAGCAGCCAGACACGAGATAATTCACCCCTCCACTTT
NA,TRBV6-5,TRBJ2-1,TRBD1,CASSYDRGYEQFF,TGTGCCAGCAGCTACGACAGGGGTTATGAGCAGTTCTTC
NA,TRBV18,TRBJ2-1,NA,CASSPGGFDEQFF,TGTGCCAGCTCACCTGGCGGGTTCGATGAGCAGTTCTTC
NA,TRBV27,TRBJ2-7,TRBD2,CASLLAGDKASYEQYF,TGTGCCAGCCTCCTAGCGGGAGATAAGGCGTCCTACGAGCAGTACTTC
NA,TRBV5-1,TRBJ2-3,NA,CASSLPGGTDTQYF,TGCGCCAGCAGCTTACCAGGGGGCACAGATACGCAGTATTTT
NA,TRBV5-1,TRBJ1-1,TRBD1,CASSRPGQGDYKNTEAFF,TGCGCCAGCAGCCGACCCGGACAGGGGGATTACAAAAACACTGAAGCTTTCTTT
few,TRBV27,TRBJ1-1,TRBD1,CASSSPGQGVLWAFF,TGTGCCAGCAGTTCACCGGGACAGGGGGTTTTGTGGGCTTTCTTT
NA,TRBV6-5,TRBJ1-6,NA,CASSYPGNSPLHF,TGTGCCAGCAGTTATCCGGGAAATTCACCCCTCCACTTT
once,TRBV9,TRBJ2-7,NA,CASSPGNEQYF,TGTGCCAGCAGCCCAGGGAACGAGCAGTACTTC
once,TRBV12-3/TRBV12-4,TRBJ1-2,NA,CASSPTEGQGYTF,TGTGCCAGCAGCCCCACAGAGGGACAAGGCTACACCTTC
NA,TRBV5-1,TRBJ2-1,NA,CASNFGGDNEQFF,TGCGCCAGCAATTTCGGGGGTGACAATGAGCAGTTCTTC
NA,TRBV4-3,TRBJ2-1,TRBD2,CASSQVGLAGYNEQFF,TGCGCCAGCAGCCAAGTAGGACTAGCGGGATACAATGAGCAGTTCTTC
NA,TRBV11-3,TRBJ1-1,NA,CASSLGQGKTEAFF,TGTGCCAGCAGCTTAGGCCAGGGGAAAACTGAAGCTTTCTTT
NA,TRBV7-9,TRBJ2-7,TRBD1,CASNGQGSNEQYF,TGTGCCAGCAACGGACAGGGCTCCAACGAGCAGTACTTC
NA,TRBV6-5,TRBJ2-1,TRBD2,CASRLAGGIYNEQFF,TGTGCCAGCCGACTAGCGGGAGGAATTTACAATGAGCAGTTCTTC
NA,TRBV19,TRBJ1-2,NA,CASTPRPQGLRYGYTF,TGTGCCAGTACCCCACGTCCCCAGGGGTTACGCTATGGCTACACCTTC
NA,TRBV6-5,TRBJ2-7,NA,CASSYFRDSYEQYF,TGTGCCAGCAGTTACTTTCGGGACTCCTACGAGCAGTACTTC
NA,TRBV7-9,TRBJ2-5,TRBD2,CASSSKTSGKETQYF,TGTGCCAGCAGCTCCAAGACTAGCGGGAAAGAGACCCAGTACTTC
NA,TRBV7-9,TRBJ1-1,NA,CASSLNWENNEAFF,TGTGCCAGCAGCTTAAATTGGGAGAATAATGAAGCTTTCTTT
NA,TRBV19,TRBJ2-1,TRBD2,CASSIETSGGYNEQFF,TGTGCCAGTAGTATAGAAACTAGCGGAGGCTACAATGAGCAGTTCTTC
NA,TRBV28,TRBJ1-2,NA,CASSPTTYGYTF,TGTGCCAGCAGTCCAACAACCTATGGCTACACCTTC